These T cell receptor beta chains were read from a single sample in a study of blood T cell repertoires in COVID-19. Sequencing was performed with immunoSEQ multiplex PCR; in TCRdb, only in-frame clones are kept and a portion is missing. The sample gives over 300,000 clones, around 88% of which show up once; 1.5% to 2% is in the top ten. Sequenced: peripheral blood. These receptors were taken from a woman between 50 and 59 years old with acute or convalescent COVID-19. Both conserved end residues are trimmed from each CDR3. A row's size may be missing; if present it is once, few, many or a size class.

j_call	clone_size	v_call	cdr3_aa
TRBJ1-1	.	TRBV25-1	ASSALPGANTEAF
TRBJ2-1	.	TRBV2	ASREEGNEQF
TRBJ2-7	once	TRBV18	ASSPRVAGVIYEQY
TRBJ1-2	.	TRBV7-2	ASSHQSYGYT
TRBJ2-7	.	TRBV5-1	ASSAGTGFYEQY
TRBJ2-2	.	TRBV24-1	ATSDFGLAGGPNTGELF
TRBJ1-2	.	TRBV7-9	ASSLALTREDGYT
TRBJ1-5	.	TRBV28	ASSSGTGGLNQPQH
TRBJ1-4	.	TRBV15	ATSRDSGVDEKLF
TRBJ2-7	.	TRBV21-1	ASIPGPRLAGDPYEQY
TRBJ2-7	.	TRBV24-1	ATSDFTTSYEQY
TRBJ1-1	once	TRBV11-1	ASSRTSTGVDAEAF
TRBJ2-3	.	TRBV3-1/TRBV3-2	ASSLTSGPSTDTQY
TRBJ2-5	.	TRBV7-8	ASSLALSIQTQY
TRBJ1-2	.	TRBV11-2	ASSWGRGQGMDRGYT
TRBJ2-5	.	TRBV6-2/TRBV6-3	ASSLRASGLVQETQY
TRBJ1-1	.	TRBV7-3	ASSLTAGVTTEAF
TRBJ2-1	.	TRBV13	ASSLGGDRENNEQF
TRBJ1-1	.	TRBV28	ALQGQPNTEAF
TRBJ2-1	.	TRBV12-3/TRBV12-4	ASSLYLSSEQF
TRBJ1-1	.	TRBV30	AWTGGRVAF
TRBJ1-1	.	TRBV24-1	ATSGGGRAEAF
TRBJ1-4	.	TRBV19	ASSIRARISATNEKLF
TRBJ2-7	.	TRBV7-6	ASSLETGGYEQY
TRBJ1-5	.	TRBV6-2/TRBV6-3	ASSYPGQYYTGQPQH
TRBJ2-7	.	TRBV11-2	ASSLRELAATYEQY
TRBJ1-4	.	TRBV20-1	SASPPNRVDEKLF
TRBJ2-2	.	TRBV5-1	ASRGVPNTGELF